This T cell receptor (beta chain) originates from a study of blood T cell repertoires in COVID-19. For the study at large: Samples representing acute and convalescent COVID-19 were sourced from the United States, Italy and Spain. From T cells, B-cell-depleted T cells, or PBMCs came the material, which was cDNA or gDNA.

The CDR3 loop spans 14 amino acids. Germline loops: CDR1 MNHEY, CDR2 SVGEGT. The germline V and J ends were trimmed by 5 bases and 0 bases, with 9 bases remaining between them. Participant-given clinical history determined each cohort assignment. Per the original data handling: Amplifying reference gene primers gave estimates of nucleated cell counts. Profiling relied on immunoSEQ multiplex PCR, and the TCRdb table lists in-frame clones only, not all of them. That table supplies the V and J calls and clone size; D and trimming were determined from the DNA. The sample gives about 280,000 clones, around 85% of which show up once; 2% to 3% is in the top ten.

The sequence was collected from a woman between 50 and 59 years old who had recovered from COVID-19. Sequenced input: PBMCs or T cells enriched from blood (not recorded which). The gene calls are TRBV6-2 or TRBV6-3 and TRBJ2-3; maybe TRBD2 (6 bases). CDR3 loop: CASSPSGSTDTQYF. DNA for the CDR3: TGTGCCAGCAGTCCGAGCGGGAGCACAGATACGCAGTATTTT.